This T cell receptor (beta chain) was identified in a study of T cells after somatic rescue of genetic block. The repertoire was sequenced with immunoSEQ multiplex PCR; TCRdb's copy has only in-frame clones and lacks some. This table has 11,000 to 15,000 clones, roughly 70% appearing once. The TCR comes from a boy under 18. The specimen was peripheral blood mononuclear cells (PBMCs).

The CDR3 region is CASSPWTDPYEQYF. The CDR3 coding sequence is TGCGCCAGCAGCCCGTGGACAGATCCATACGAGCAGTACTTC. The chain employs TRBV5-1 and TRBJ2-7; D is possibly TRBD1 (6 bases). CDR3 size: 14 residues. Between the trimmed V and J ends, which lost 4 bases and 4 bases, there was a span of 15 bases. CDR1 and CDR2 from the germline V gene are SGHRS and YFSETQ.